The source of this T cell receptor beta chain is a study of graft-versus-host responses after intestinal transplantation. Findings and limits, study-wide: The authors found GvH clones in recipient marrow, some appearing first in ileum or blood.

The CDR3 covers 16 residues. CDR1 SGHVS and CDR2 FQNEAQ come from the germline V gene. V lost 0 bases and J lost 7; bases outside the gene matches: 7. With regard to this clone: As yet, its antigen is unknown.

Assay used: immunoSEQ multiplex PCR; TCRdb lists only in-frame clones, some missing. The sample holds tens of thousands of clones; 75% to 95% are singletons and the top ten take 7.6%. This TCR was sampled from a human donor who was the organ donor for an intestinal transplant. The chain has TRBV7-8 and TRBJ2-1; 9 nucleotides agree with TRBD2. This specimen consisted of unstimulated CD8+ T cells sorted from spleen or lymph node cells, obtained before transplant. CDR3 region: CASSLAGLALRNEQFF. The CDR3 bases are TGTGCCAGCAGCTTAGCGGGACTAGCTCTGAGGAATGAGCAGTTCTTC.